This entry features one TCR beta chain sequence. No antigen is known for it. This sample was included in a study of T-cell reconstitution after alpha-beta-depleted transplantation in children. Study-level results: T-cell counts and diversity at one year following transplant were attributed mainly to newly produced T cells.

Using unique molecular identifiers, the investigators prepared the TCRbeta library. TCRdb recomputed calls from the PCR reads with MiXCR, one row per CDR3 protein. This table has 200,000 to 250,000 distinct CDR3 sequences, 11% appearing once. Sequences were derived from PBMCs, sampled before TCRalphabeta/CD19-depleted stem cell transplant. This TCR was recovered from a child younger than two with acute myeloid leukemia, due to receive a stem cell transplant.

DNA of the CDR3: TGCAGTGCTAGAGGACGGCTGAGCTCCTACGAGCAGTACTTC. This gives the protein CSARGRLSSYEQYF. The J gene is TRBJ2-7, the V gene TRBV20-1; D is undetermined. In germline, CDR1 is DFQATT, CDR2 SNEGSKA (reference sequence). CDR3 length: 14 amino acids. V was trimmed by 1 base and J by 0 bases, leaving 10 bases between them.